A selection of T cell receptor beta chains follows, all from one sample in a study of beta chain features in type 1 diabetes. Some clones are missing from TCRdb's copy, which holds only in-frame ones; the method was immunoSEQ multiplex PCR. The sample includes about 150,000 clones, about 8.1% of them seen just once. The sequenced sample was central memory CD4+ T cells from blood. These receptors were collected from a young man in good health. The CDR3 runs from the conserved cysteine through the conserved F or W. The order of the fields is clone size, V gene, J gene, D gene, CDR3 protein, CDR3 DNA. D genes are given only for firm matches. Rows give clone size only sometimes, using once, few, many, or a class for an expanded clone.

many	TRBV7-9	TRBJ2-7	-	CASETSSVQYF	TGTGCCTCTGAAACTAGTTCTGTGCAGTACTTC
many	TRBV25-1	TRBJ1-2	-	CASSPSGSIYGYTF	TGTGCCAGCAGTCCGTCAGGGTCGATCTATGGCTACACCTTC
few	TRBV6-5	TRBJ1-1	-	CARVYEAFF	TGTGCCAGAGTCTATGAAGCTTTCTTT
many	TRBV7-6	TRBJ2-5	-	CASSSPGQRETQYF	TGTGCCAGCAGCTCCCCCGGACAGCGGGAGACCCAGTACTTC
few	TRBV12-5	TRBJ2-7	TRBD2	CASGSDWDGGEQYF	TGTGCTAGTGGCTCCGACTGGGACGGGGGGGAGCAGTACTTC
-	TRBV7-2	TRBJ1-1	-	CASSSYPTGEAFF	TGTGCCAGCAGCTCCTATCCCACAGGGGAAGCTTTCTTT
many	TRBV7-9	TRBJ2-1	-	CASSLALEPYNEQFF	TGTGCCAGCAGCTTAGCCCTTGAGCCCTACAATGAGCAGTTCTTC
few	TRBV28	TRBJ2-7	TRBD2	CASSVTSGGSYEQYF	TGTGCCAGCAGTGTGACTAGCGGGGGGTCCTACGAGCAGTACTTC
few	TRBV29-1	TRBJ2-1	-	CSVDTGGGDEQFF	TGCAGCGTTGATACAGGGGGAGGGGATGAGCAGTTCTTC
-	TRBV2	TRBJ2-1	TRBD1	CASLSGDRSRGEQFF	TGTGCCAGCCTAAGTGGGGACAGAAGCAGAGGGGAGCAGTTCTTC
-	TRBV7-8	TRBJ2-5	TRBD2	CASSSPSGGLKETQYF	TGTGCCAGCAGCTCCCCTAGCGGGGGGTTAAAAGAGACCCAGTACTTC
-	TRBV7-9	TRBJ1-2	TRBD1	CASSRTGGTNYGYTF	TGTGCCAGCAGCCGTACAGGGGGCACTAACTATGGCTACACCTTC
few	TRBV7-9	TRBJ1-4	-	CASSLQDREKLFF	TGTGCCAGCAGCTTACAGGATAGGGAAAAACTGTTTTTT
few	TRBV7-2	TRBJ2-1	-	CASSQLSAGNEQFF	TGTGCCAGCAGCCAATTGTCGGCAGGCAATGAGCAGTTCTTC
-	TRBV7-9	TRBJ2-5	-	CASSSEGGGETQYF	TGTGCCAGCAGCTCCGAGGGGGGAGGGGAGACCCAGTACTTC
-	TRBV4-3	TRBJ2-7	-	CASSQAILGRSYEQYF	TGCGCCAGCAGCCAAGCGATACTAGGCCGTTCCTACGAGCAGTACTTC
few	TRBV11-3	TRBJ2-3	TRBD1	CASSPTGAADTQYF	TGTGCCAGCAGTCCGACAGGGGCCGCAGATACGCAGTATTTT
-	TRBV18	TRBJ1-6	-	CASSQGGEDSPLHF	TGTGCCAGCTCCCAGGGAGGGGAGGATTCACCCCTCCACTTT
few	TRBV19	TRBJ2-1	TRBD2	CASSIGTSLFNNEQFF	TGTGCCAGTAGTATAGGGACTAGCCTTTTTAACAATGAGCAGTTCTTC
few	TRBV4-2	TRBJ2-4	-	CASSSQGIKNIQYF	TGTGCCAGCAGCTCCCAGGGGATCAAAAACATTCAGTACTTC
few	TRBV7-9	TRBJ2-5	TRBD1	CASSSDRGLQETQYF	TGTGCCAGCAGCTCGGACAGGGGGCTACAAGAGACCCAGTACTTC
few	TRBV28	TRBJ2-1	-	CASSLVQGPYNEQFF	TGTGCCAGCAGTTTAGTCCAGGGCCCCTACAATGAGCAGTTCTTC
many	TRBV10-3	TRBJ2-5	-	CAISESPLETQYF	TGTGCCATCAGTGAATCCCCGTTAGAGACCCAGTACTTC
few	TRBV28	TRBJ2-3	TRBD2	CASRPSGTGTDTQYF	TGTGCCAGCAGGCCTAGCGGGACGGGCACAGATACGCAGTATTTT
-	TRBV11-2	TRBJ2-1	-	CASYSNEQFF	TGTGCCAGCTACTCCAATGAGCAGTTCTTC
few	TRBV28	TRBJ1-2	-	CASSLSTAPQRYGYTF	TGTGCCAGCAGTTTATCGACTGCACCCCAACGATATGGCTACACCTTC
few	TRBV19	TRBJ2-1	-	CASSYTTGSSYNEQFF	TGTGCCAGTAGCTATACAACAGGTAGCTCCTACAATGAGCAGTTCTTC
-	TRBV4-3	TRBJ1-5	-	CASSQDKGQPQHF	TGCGCCAGCAGCCAAGATAAGGGGCAGCCCCAGCATTTT
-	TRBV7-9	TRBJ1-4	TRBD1	CASSGQGRVVEKLFF	TGTGCCAGCAGCGGACAGGGAAGAGTTGTTGAAAAACTGTTTTTT
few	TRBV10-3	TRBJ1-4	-	CAISQGSVTNEKLFF	TGTGCCATCAGCCAGGGTTCGGTTACTAATGAAAAACTGTTTTTT
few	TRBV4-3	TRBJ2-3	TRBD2	CASSSSPGGIRDTQYF	TGCGCCAGCAGCTCATCGCCGGGGGGGATCCGGGATACGCAGTATTTT
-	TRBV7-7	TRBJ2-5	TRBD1	CASSPGQSQETQYF	TGTGCTAGCAGCCCGGGACAGTCCCAAGAGACCCAGTACTTC
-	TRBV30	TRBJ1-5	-	CAWSVQGQDQHF	TGTGCCTGGAGTGTACAGGGACAAGACCAGCATTTT
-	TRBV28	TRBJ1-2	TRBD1	CATLQGNYGYTF	TGTGCCACGTTACAGGGGAACTATGGCTACACCTTC
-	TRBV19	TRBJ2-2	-	CASSIRGHTGELFF	TGTGCCAGTAGTATAAGGGGCCACACCGGGGAGCTGTTTTTT
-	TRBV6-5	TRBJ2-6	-	CASSYTGSTGANVLTF	TGTGCCAGCAGTTACACAGGTTCTACTGGGGCCAACGTCCTGACTTTC
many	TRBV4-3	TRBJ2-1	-	CASSQDVLAREQFF	TGCGCCAGCAGCCAAGATGTGCTAGCGAGGGAGCAGTTCTTC
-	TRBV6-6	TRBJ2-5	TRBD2	CASSQEIAGTTETQYF	TGTGCCAGCAGTCAAGAGATAGCGGGAACCACGGAGACCCAGTACTTC
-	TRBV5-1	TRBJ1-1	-	CASSEQGNTEAFF	TGCGCCAGCTCAGAGCAGGGGAACACTGAAGCTTTCTTT
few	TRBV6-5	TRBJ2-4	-	CASQSGAQGKNIQYF	TGTGCCAGTCAATCGGGCGCGCAGGGCAAAAACATTCAGTACTTC
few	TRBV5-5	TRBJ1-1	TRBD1	CASSLRWTGMNTEAFF	TGTGCCAGCAGCTTACGCTGGACAGGGATGAACACTGAAGCTTTCTTT